This T cell receptor (beta chain) was documented in a study of vaccination effects on CD4 cells after COVID-19. The study, taken as a whole, reports: At late timepoints after vaccination, vaccine- and infection-induced clones shrank markedly.

Only in-frame clones appear in the TCRdb table, and some are missing; sequencing was by immunoSEQ multiplex PCR. The sample has about 8,100 clones, 65% to 80% seen once; the top ten hold around 12%. About this clone: Antigen: not known.

J was trimmed by 5 bases and V by 5 bases; bases with no gene match: 18. The length of the CDR3 is 18 residues. Germline CDR1 is MGHRA and CDR2 is YSYEKL. ViraFEST used viral peptide pools to expand antigen-specific CD4+ T cells before sequencing. Scientists isolated CD4+ T cells after a roughly 10-day culture period ended. Nucleocapsid antibodies stayed negative before and after vaccination, showing no earlier SARS-CoV-2 infection. Half-medium changes using IL-2 medium occurred on days 3 and 7. The receptor was derived from a human donor who received a COVID-19 vaccine. Specimen: CD4+ T cells from PBMCs cultured with HCoV-229E spike peptides, collected before COVID-19 vaccination. The chain uses TRBV4-1 and TRBJ1-1; 9 bases are a match to TRBD1. The CDR3 region is CASSTIPLTGGRGTEAFF. Here the CDR3 DNA reads TGCGCCAGCAGCACAATCCCCCTGACAGGGGGAAGGGGAACTGAAGCTTTCTTT.